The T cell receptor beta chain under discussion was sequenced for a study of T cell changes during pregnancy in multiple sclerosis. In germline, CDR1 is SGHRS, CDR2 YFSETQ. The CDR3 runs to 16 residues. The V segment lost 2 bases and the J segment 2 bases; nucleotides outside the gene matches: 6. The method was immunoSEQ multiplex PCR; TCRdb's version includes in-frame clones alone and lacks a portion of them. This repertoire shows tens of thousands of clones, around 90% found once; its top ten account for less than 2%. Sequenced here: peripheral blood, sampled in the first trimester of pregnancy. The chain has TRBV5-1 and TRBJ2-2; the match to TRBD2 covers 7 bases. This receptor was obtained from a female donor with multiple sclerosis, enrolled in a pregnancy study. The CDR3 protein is CASSLEAAGNTGELFF. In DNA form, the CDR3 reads TGCGCCAGCAGCTTAGAGGCAGCGGGAAACACCGGGGAGCTGTTTTTT.